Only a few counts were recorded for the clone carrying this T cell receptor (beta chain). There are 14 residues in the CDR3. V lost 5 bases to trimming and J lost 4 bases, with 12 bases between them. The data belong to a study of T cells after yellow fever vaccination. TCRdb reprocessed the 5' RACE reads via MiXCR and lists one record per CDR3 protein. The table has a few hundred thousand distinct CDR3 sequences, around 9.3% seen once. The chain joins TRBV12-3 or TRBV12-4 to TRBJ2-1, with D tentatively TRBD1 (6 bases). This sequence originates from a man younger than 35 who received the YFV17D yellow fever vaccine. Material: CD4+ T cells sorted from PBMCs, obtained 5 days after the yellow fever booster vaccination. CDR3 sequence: CASSPLTGYNEQFF. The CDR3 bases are TGTGCCAGCAGTCCCTTGACAGGTTACAATGAGCAGTTCTTC.